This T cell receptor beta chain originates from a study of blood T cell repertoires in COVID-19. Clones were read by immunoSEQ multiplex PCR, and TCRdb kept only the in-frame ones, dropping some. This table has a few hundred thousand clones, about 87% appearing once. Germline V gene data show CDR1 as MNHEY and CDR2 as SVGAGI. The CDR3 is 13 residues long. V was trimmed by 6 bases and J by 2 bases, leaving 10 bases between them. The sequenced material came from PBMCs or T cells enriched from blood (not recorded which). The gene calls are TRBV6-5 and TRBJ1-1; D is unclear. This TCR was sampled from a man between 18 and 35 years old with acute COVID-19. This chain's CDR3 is CASSTDINTEAFF. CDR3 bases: TGTGCCAGCAGCACTGACATAAACACTGAAGCTTTCTTT.